This T cell receptor (beta chain) was captured in a study of regulatory T cells in long-lasting Graves disease. Germline V gives CDR1 MNHEY, CDR2 SVGAGI. Trimming left V 0 bases short and J 4 bases short, with 16 bases between. The CDR3 length is 16 residues. Time point in this sample: persistent/refractory GD, antithyroid drugs over 5 years with positive TRAb. The TCR library used RNA extracted from PBMCs. iRepertoire HTBI primers and Arm-PCR of CDR3 regions built TCR beta libraries. The authors' processing: Sample data revealed fewer than 70 TRBV and over twelve TRBJ segments. A single record per CDR3 protein comes from TCRdb applying MiXCR to the multiplex PCR reads. TCRdb assigned the V and J calls; the authors' analysis was not used. The repertoire holds roughly 700,000 distinct CDR3 sequences, with approximately 29% as singletons.

The receptor was isolated from a female donor with Graves disease. The sample in question was peripheral blood mononuclear cells (PBMCs), obtained when the disease was refractory, from a patient treated with antithyroid drugs. The J gene is TRBJ2-7, the V gene TRBV6-5, with D perhaps TRBD2 (6 bases). The CDR3 spells CASSYSGPGLNYEQYF. CDR3 bases: TGTGCCAGCAGTTACTCCGGGCCGGGACTCAATTACGAGCAGTACTTC.